The rows below give T cell receptor beta chains drawn from one sample of a study of blood T cell repertoires in COVID-19. Measured with immunoSEQ multiplex PCR; TCRdb has only the in-frame clones, and not every one. Of some 190,000 clones in the sample, over 75% were seen once. Sequenced input: peripheral blood. These receptors came from a man aged 55-75 years with acute or convalescent COVID-19. The conserved cysteine and the conserved F or W are not part of the CDR3 here.

V gene,J gene,CDR3 protein
TRBV28,TRBJ1-5,ASSREPRRAPQH
TRBV5-1,TRBJ2-5,ASSLGTSGDRQETQY
TRBV19,TRBJ1-1,ASSSDRERNTEAF
TRBV5-1,TRBJ2-1,ASSSTGTAGEQF
TRBV28,TRBJ2-7,ASSSEGVGAYEQY
TRBV19,TRBJ2-6,ASSNWGGSGANVLT
TRBV7-2,TRBJ1-4,ASSLVGTGVSRPNEKLF
TRBV11-2,TRBJ1-1,ASSLGGGAF
TRBV27,TRBJ2-3,ASSIQGGSSTDTQY
TRBV9,TRBJ2-3,ASSVDPGQGVGTDTQY
TRBV3-1/TRBV3-2,TRBJ1-6,ASSQAGTHNSPLH
TRBV5-1,TRBJ1-1,ASTGGRTEAF
TRBV28,TRBJ1-5,ASRGSSEGPQH
TRBV5-6,TRBJ2-4,ASSLDLEREAKNIQY